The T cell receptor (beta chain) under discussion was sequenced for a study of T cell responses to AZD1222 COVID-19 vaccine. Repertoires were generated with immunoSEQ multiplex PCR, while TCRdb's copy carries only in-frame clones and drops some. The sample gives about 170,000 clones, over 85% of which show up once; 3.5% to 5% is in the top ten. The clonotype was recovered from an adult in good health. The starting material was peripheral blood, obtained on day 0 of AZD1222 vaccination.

The CDR3 reads CASTRERGGKKTQYF. The CDR3, as DNA: TGTGCCAGCACCCGAGAGCGGGGGGGAAAGAAGACCCAGTACTTC. The chain couples TRBV2 to TRBJ2-5, with TRBD2 matching 10 bases. The V gene end was trimmed by 7 bases and the J gene end by 6 bases; junction bases not matched to a gene: 11. The CDR3 is 15 residues long. The V gene's germline CDR1 is SNHLY and CDR2 FYNNEI.